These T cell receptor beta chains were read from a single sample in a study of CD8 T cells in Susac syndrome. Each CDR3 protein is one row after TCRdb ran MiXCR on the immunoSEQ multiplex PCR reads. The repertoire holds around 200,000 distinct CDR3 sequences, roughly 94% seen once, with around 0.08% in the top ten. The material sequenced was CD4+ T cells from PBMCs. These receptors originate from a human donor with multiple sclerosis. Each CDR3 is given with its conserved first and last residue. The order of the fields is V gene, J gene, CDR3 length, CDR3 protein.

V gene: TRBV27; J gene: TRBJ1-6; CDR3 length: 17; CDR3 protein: CASSLSPRGSYNSPLHF
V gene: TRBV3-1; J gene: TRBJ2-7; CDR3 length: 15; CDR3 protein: CASGPGTGGLYEQYF
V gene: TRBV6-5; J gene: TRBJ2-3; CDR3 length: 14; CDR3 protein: CASRAGPYTDTQYF
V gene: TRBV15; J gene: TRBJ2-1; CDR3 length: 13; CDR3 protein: CATSRVRGGEQFF
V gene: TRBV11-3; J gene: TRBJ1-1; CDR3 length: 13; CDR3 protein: CASSGQGDTEAFF
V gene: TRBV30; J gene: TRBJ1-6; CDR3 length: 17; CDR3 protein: CAWSKYKGTRGNSPLHF
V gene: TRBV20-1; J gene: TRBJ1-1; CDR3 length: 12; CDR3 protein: CSARVRNTEAFF
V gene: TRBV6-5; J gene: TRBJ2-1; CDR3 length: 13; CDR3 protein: CASGRWGFDEQFF
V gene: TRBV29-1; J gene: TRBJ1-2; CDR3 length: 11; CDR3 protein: CSGTQGGGYTF
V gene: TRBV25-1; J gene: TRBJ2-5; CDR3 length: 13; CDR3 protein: CASSQGPQETQYF
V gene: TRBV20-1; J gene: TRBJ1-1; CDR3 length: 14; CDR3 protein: CSARDPTGGDEAFF
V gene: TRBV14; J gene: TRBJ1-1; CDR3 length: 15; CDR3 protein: CASRPMTGTNTEAFF
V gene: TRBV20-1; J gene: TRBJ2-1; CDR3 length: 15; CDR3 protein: CSARKLAGSYNEQFF
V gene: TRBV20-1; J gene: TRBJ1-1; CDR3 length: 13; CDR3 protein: CSAREILNTEAFF
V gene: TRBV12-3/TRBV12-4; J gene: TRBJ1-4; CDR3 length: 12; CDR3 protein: CASLGRTTKLFF
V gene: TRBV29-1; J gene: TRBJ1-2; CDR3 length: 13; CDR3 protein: CSVEDLFPVGYTF
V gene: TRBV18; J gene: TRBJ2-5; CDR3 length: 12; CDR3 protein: CASSPLSETQYF
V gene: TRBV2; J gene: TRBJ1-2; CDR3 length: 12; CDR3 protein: CANPRGMYGYTF
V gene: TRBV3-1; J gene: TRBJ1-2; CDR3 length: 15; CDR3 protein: CASSPKLKDSYGYTF
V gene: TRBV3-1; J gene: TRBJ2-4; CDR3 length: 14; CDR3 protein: CASSLSGVWDIQYF
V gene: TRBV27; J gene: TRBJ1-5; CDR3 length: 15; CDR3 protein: CASSLFGRNNQPQHF
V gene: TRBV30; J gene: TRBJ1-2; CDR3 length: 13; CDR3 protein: CAWGMSRDLGYTF
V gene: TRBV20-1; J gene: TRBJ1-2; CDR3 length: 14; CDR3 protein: CSAPSSGALVGYTF
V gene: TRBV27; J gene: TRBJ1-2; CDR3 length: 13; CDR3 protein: CAARNPTGPGYTF
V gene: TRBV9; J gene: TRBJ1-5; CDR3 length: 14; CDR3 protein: CASSVGSADQPQHF
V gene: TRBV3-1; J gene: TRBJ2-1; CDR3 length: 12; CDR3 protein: CASSPYFNEQFF
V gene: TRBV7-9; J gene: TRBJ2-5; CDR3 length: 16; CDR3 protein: CASSGILAGAQETQYF
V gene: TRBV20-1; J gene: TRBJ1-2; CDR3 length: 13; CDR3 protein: CSARTGINYGYTF